A single sample is the source of the 30 T cell receptor beta chains below, sequenced in a study of beta chain features in type 1 diabetes. What was sequenced were expressed TCRB transcripts, since all of the isolated RNA had been reverse transcribed. The method was immunoSEQ multiplex PCR; TCRdb's version includes in-frame clones alone and lacks a portion of them. The sample carries 300,000 to 400,000 clones, approximately 10% recorded once. The specimen sequenced was naive CD4+ T cells from blood. The receptors were sampled from a woman in her twenties or thirties in good health.

This clone appeared a few times. The rearrangement links TRBV7-3 to TRBJ2-3, with 9 nucleotides matching TRBD2. The CDR3 contains 16 residues. Trimming cost V 1 base and J 1 base; bases outside gene matches: 3. Germline V gene sequence: CDR1 SGHTA, CDR2 FQGTGA. CDR3 region: CASSLMAGGGTDTQYF. The CDR3 DNA is TGTGCCAGCAGCTTAATGGCGGGAGGGGGCACAGATACGCAGTATTTT.

This chain links TRBV19 with TRBJ2-1, with 8 bases aligning to TRBD2. J was trimmed by 5 bases and V by 5 bases; bases with no gene match: 11. This CDR3 is 16 amino acids long. Germline CDR1 is LNHDA and CDR2 is SQIVND (reference sequence). The CDR3 here is CASSSLSVAGHNEQFF. The CDR3 nucleotides read TGTGCCAGTAGTTCCCTGTCGGTAGCGGGGCACAATGAGCAGTTCTTC.

This clone was picked up a small number of times. The chain has TRBV27 and TRBJ2-4, with D unresolved. The V gene's germline CDR1 is MNHEY and CDR2 SMNVEV (reference sequence). V was trimmed by 5 bases and J by 1 base, leaving 6 bases between them. The CDR3 length is 13 residues. The CDR3: CASSPGAKNIQYF. The CDR3 DNA reads as TGTGCCAGCAGTCCCGGGGCCAAAAACATTCAGTACTTC.

The chain is built from TRBV27 and TRBJ2-1; D remains unclear. The length of the CDR3 is 17 residues. Trimming removed 5 bases from V and 0 bases from J, with 17 bases in between. The germline V gene has CDR1 MNHEY and CDR2 SMNVEV (reference sequence). As DNA, the CDR3 is TGTGCCAGCAGTACCCACCTTTCCGACATCTCCTACAATGAGCAGTTCTTC. It yields the protein CASSTHLSDISYNEQFF.

This chain uses TRBV18 with TRBJ1-2; D unclear. The germline V gene has CDR1 KGHSH and CDR2 LQKENI. The length of the CDR3 is 14 residues. The V and J ends lost 3 bases and 5 bases respectively, with 13 bases between them. CDR3 nucleotide sequence: TGTGCCAGCTCACCGGCGAGGGAGAGGTATGGCTACACCTTC. Residues: CASSPARERYGYTF. The complete variable domain, with remaining parts taken from reference TRBV18 and TRBJ1-2, reads NAGVMQNPRHLVRRRGQEARLRCSPMKGHSHVYWYRQLPEEGLKFMVYLQKENIIDESGMPKERFSAEFPKEGPSILRIQQVVRGDSAAYFCASSPARERYGYTFGSGTRLTVV.

This clone was seen a few times. The rearrangement links TRBV7-2 to TRBJ2-5; 12 bases agree with TRBD2. The CDR3 contains 17 residues. In germline, CDR1 is SGHTA, CDR2 FQGNSA. V lost 4 bases to trimming and J lost 5 bases; unmatched junction nucleotides: 11. This CDR3 reads CASSSHRGTSGWETQYF. The CDR3 DNA sequence: TGTGCCAGCAGCTCTCATAGAGGGACTAGCGGGTGGGAGACCCAGTACTTC.

This clone was recorded a few times. This sequence joins TRBV9 and TRBJ2-7, with 8 bases aligning to TRBD2. Trimming took 0 bases from V and 9 from J; bases not matched to a gene: 11. The CDR3 sequence is 15 residues long. CDR1 and CDR2 from the germline V gene are SGDLS and YYNGEE. The CDR3 loop reads CASSVGGLDSLRQYF. In nucleotides, the CDR3 is TGTGCCAGCAGCGTAGGGGGACTAGACTCTTTGAGGCAGTACTTC.

This clone was seen a handful of times. The same CDR3 also results from other DNA sequences found in this sample. The gene calls are TRBV7-2 and TRBJ2-2; 7 bases agree with TRBD2. The CDR3 length is 14 residues. Germline values: CDR1 SGHTA, CDR2 FQGNSA. After removal of 0 bases from V and 5 bases from J, the junction contained 0 bases not matched to a gene. CDR3 nucleotide sequence: TGTGCCAGCAGCTTAGCGGGGGGGACCGGGGAGCTGTTTTTT. It is translated as CASSLAGGTGELFF.

There are a few counts of this clone. The chain is built from TRBV30 and TRBJ2-1; weak D call: TRBD2 (6 bases). Trimming removed 0 bases from V and 9 bases from J, with 12 bases in between. Per germline, CDR1 GTSNPN and CDR2 SVGIG (reference sequence). The CDR3 is 13 residues long. CDR3 nucleotide sequence: TGTGCCTGGAGTGTGGCGACTAGGACTGAGCAGTTCTTC. Encoded protein: CAWSVATRTEQFF.

The chain links TRBV5-6 to TRBJ2-1, with 8 positions matching TRBD2. CDR3 size: 16 residues. J lost 1 base, V lost 5 bases, and 8 bases had no gene match. Germline V lookup: CDR1 SGHDT, CDR2 YYEEEE. For the CDR3, the DNA is TGTGCCAGCAGTTCCAGCGGGAGAGTATCCTACAATGAGCAGTTCTTC. Its translation is CASSSSGRVSYNEQFF.

The sample holds a few counts of this clone. One junction end does not reproduce the germline sequence, and a read error may be involved. The genes are TRBV9 and TRBJ2-2; 7 bases are a match to TRBD2. In germline, CDR1 is SGDLS, CDR2 YYNGEE. This CDR3 has 17 residues. Written as DNA, the CDR3 is TGTGCCAGCAGCGTAGGGGGGGGAGGGGCCCGGACCGGAGAGCTGTTTTTT. Translating it yields CASSVGGGGARTGELFF.

The table lists this clone with a few counts. The V call is TRBV18, the J call TRBJ2-7; TRBD2 is a possible D gene (6 bases). V was pared by 2 bases and J by 1 base, with 12 bases between. CDR1 is KGHSH, CDR2 LQKENI, per germline. The CDR3 contains 15 residues. The DNA for the CDR3 is TGTGCCAGCTCACCAGTCGGGAGAGTGTCCTACGAGCAGTACTTC. Amino acids: CASSPVGRVSYEQYF.

This chain links TRBV30 with TRBJ2-7, with TRBD2 identical over 8 bases. After removal of 7 bases from V and 5 bases from J, the junction contained 10 bases not matched to a gene. The length of the CDR3 is 13 residues. CDR1 is GTSNPN, CDR2 SVGIG, per germline (reference sequence). In DNA, the CDR3 is TGTGCCTCCAATGGGCGGGAGGCCAACGAGCAGTACTTC. It is translated as CASNGREANEQYF.

This clone appeared a few times. The V gene is TRBV28, the J gene TRBJ2-7, with 10 bases matching TRBD2. Germline V CDR1 and CDR2: MDHEN, SYDVKM. This CDR3 is 16 amino acids long. V shed 0 bases and J 4 bases; nucleotides not matched to a gene: 6. CDR3 sequence: CASSLWSSGRGYEQYF. The CDR3 coding sequence is TGTGCCAGCAGTTTATGGTCTAGCGGGAGAGGTTACGAGCAGTACTTC. The full variable domain, its missing parts supplied by reference TRBV28 and TRBJ2-7, is DVKVTQSSRYLVKRTGEKVFLECVQDMDHENMFWYRQDPGLGLRLIYFSYDVKMKEKGDIPEGYSVSREKKERFSLILESASTNQTSMYLCASSLWSSGRGYEQYFGPGTRLTVT.

This clone was seen only a few times. The CDR3 loop reads CASSQAPGLAGSDTQYF. The CDR3 DNA reads TGCGCCAGCAGCCAAGCTCCGGGACTAGCGGGGTCAGATACGCAGTATTTT. The chain recombines TRBV4-1 with TRBJ2-3, with 13 positions matching TRBD2. With V trimmed by 1 base and J by 4 bases, 5 bases remained unmatched. The CDR3 has 17 amino acids. CDR1 and CDR2 from the germline V gene are MGHRA and YSYEKL.

This chain joins TRBV5-1 and TRBJ2-7; TRBD1 matches at 7 bases. Germline CDR1 reads SGHRS; CDR2 reads YFSETQ. Trimming at V came to 4 bases and at J to 0 bases, leaving 13 bases not matched to a gene. The CDR3 extends over 17 amino acids. DNA of the CDR3: TGCGCCAGCAGCCCTCTAGGGGGCAGGGGCGACTCCTACGAGCAGTACTTC. Its translation: CASSPLGGRGDSYEQYF.

The chain is built from TRBV29-1 and TRBJ2-7, with D hard to call. Germline V gene sequence: CDR1 SQVTM, CDR2 ANQGSEA. This CDR3 has 13 residues. V was cut by 2 bases and J by 0 bases, with 8 bases left in between. The CDR3 sequence is CSVEPGGSYEQYF. DNA of the CDR3: TGCAGCGTTGAACCGGGTGGCTCCTACGAGCAGTACTTC.

The CDR3 DNA follows: TGTGCCAGCAGCCCCCTCGGGAACACTGAAGCTTTCTTT. Its translation: CASSPLGNTEAFF. The chain links TRBV5-5 to TRBJ1-1; the D is unclear. In germline, CDR1 is SGHKS, CDR2 YYEKEE (reference sequence). V was pared by 4 bases and J by 1 base, with 8 bases between. The CDR3 totals 13 residues.

The table lists this clone with a count of one. The rearrangement joins TRBV6-6 to TRBJ2-1, with D unclear. This CDR3 is built from 15 residues. The V gene lost 2 bases and the J gene lost 0 bases, with 8 bases spanning the gap. Per the germline V gene, CDR1 is MNHNY and CDR2 is SVGAGI (reference sequence). The CDR3 is CASSYGALSYNEQFF. The CDR3 region has the DNA TGTGCCAGCAGTTACGGAGCTCTCTCCTACAATGAGCAGTTCTTC.

The V call is TRBV6-5, the J call TRBJ2-7; the match to TRBD1 covers 11 bases. The germline V gene has CDR1 MNHEY and CDR2 SVGAGI. The CDR3 length is 14 residues. V trimming: 7 bases; J trimming: 3 bases; junction bases outside the gene matches: 5. CDR3 loop: CASMTGTGGYEQYF. As DNA, the CDR3 is TGTGCCAGCATGACCGGGACAGGGGGCTACGAGCAGTACTTC.

This sequence joins TRBV28 and TRBJ1-2; TRBD1 matches at 8 bases. The CDR3 has 17 amino acids. Trimming cost V 2 bases and J 2 bases; bases outside gene matches: 10. The germline gives CDR1 MDHEN, CDR2 SYDVKM. Here the CDR3 reads CASSLLGQGRENYGYTF. CDR3 bases: TGTGCCAGCAGTTTACTAGGACAGGGAAGGGAGAACTATGGCTACACCTTC.

This clone was observed a few times. The V and J genes are TRBV6-5 and TRBJ2-3; a possible D gene is TRBD1 (6 bases). This CDR3 comprises 16 residues. Germline V lookup: CDR1 MNHEY, CDR2 SVGAGI. Deletions cut 2 bases from V and 2 bases from J, with 14 bases between. The CDR3 bases are TGTGCCAGCAGTTACACCGCCACAGGGCCCACAGATACGCAGTATTTT. Residues: CASSYTATGPTDTQYF.

This chain connects TRBV28 to TRBJ1-1; D is uncertain. V shed 3 bases and J shed 3 bases, with 5 bases lying between them. The CDR3 is 12 residues long. CDR1 is MDHEN, CDR2 SYDVKM, per germline. CDR3 region: CASSLSHTEAFF. As DNA, the CDR3 is TGTGCCAGCAGTTTGAGTCACACTGAAGCTTTCTTT.

The chain employs TRBV2 and TRBJ1-2; D not resolved. Trimming took off 5 bases at V and 5 bases at J, with 12 bases between the two ends. CDR3 length: 13 amino acids. Germline assignment: CDR1 SNHLY and CDR2 FYNNEI. This chain's CDR3 is CASSISGWYGYTF. The CDR3, as DNA: TGTGCCAGCAGTATATCGGGTTGGTATGGCTACACCTTC.

The chain recombines TRBV9 with TRBJ2-4; 7 nucleotides line up with TRBD1. Trimming at V came to 1 base and at J to 1 base, leaving 8 bases not matched to a gene. The CDR3 is made up of 17 amino acids. Germline CDR1 SGDLS, CDR2 YYNGEE. The chain's CDR3 is CASSVPNRGTAKNIQYF. In DNA, the CDR3 is TGTGCCAGCAGCGTACCGAACAGGGGAACTGCCAAAAACATTCAGTACTTC.

This clone was seen more than once but under ten times. J is TRBJ1-1 and V is TRBV18; no reliable D call. In germline, CDR1 is KGHSH, CDR2 LQKENI. The CDR3 is 13 amino acids. V shed 3 bases and J shed 1 base, with 6 bases lying between them. The CDR3 region is CASSPNRNTEAFF. The CDR3 nucleotides are TGTGCCAGCTCACCGAACAGGAACACTGAAGCTTTCTTT.

The rearrangement links TRBV7-3 to TRBJ2-7, with 8 bases identical to TRBD1. The CDR3 contains 15 residues. Germline V gives CDR1 SGHTA, CDR2 FQGTGA. With 1 base clipped from V and 6 bases from J, the junction kept 8 bases outside the gene matches. CDR3 sequence (DNA): TGTGCCAGCAGCTTAATCGCAGGGGGCCGAGGCGAGCAGTACTTC. Translation: CASSLIAGGRGEQYF. Supplemented by reference TRBV7-3 and TRBJ2-7, the full variable domain reads GAGVSQTPSNKVTEKGKYVELRCDPISGHTALYWYRQSLGQGPEFLIYFQGTGAADDSGLPNDRFFAVRPEGSVSTLKIQRTERGDSAVYLCASSLIAGGRGEQYFGPGTRLTVT.

The V and J genes are TRBV11-2 and TRBJ2-1, with 11 bases lining up with TRBD1. CDR1 and CDR2 from the germline V gene are SGHAT and FQNNGV. The V and J ends lost 4 bases and 7 bases, in that order; junction bases with no gene match: 3. The CDR3 runs to 14 residues. CDR3 sequence: CASSSRDRGNEQFF. The CDR3 DNA reads as TGTGCCAGCAGCTCGAGGGACAGGGGGAATGAGCAGTTCTTC. The variable domain in full, with the rest retrieved from reference TRBV11-2 and TRBJ2-1, is EAGVAQSPRYKIIEKRQSVAFWCNPISGHATLYWYQQILGQGPKLLIQFQNNGVVDDSQLPKDRFSAERLKGVDSTLKIQPAKLEDSAVYLCASSSRDRGNEQFFGPGTRLTVL.

The rearrangement joins TRBV5-1 to TRBJ2-3, with D tentatively TRBD2 (5 bases). This CDR3 spans 15 amino acids. Trimming cost V 0 bases and J 4 bases, with 12 bases left between them. CDR1 is SGHRS, CDR2 YFSETQ, per germline. The CDR3 DNA sequence: TGCGCCAGCAGCTTGGCCGGGGATAGTGCAGATACGCAGTATTTT. Residues: CASSLAGDSADTQYF.

There are a few counts of this clone. This sequence joins TRBV19 and TRBJ2-1; 8 bases agree with TRBD2. After removal of 3 bases from V and 8 bases from J, the junction contained 15 bases not matched to a gene. This CDR3 comprises 17 residues. Per the germline V gene, CDR1 is LNHDA and CDR2 is SQIVND (reference sequence). CDR3 protein: CASSITWGLGESDEQFF. CDR3 bases: TGTGCCAGTAGTATCACCTGGGGACTAGGGGAGTCTGATGAGCAGTTCTTC.